This T cell receptor beta chain was captured in a study of glioma-infiltrating T cells after dendritic cell vaccination. Sequencing was performed with immunoSEQ multiplex PCR; in TCRdb, only in-frame clones are kept and a portion is missing. Altogether roughly 56,000 clones are present, more than 70% being singletons, with the ten largest covering more than 8.5%. Time point reported: after dendritic cell vaccination, including at tumor progression/relapse. CDR3 size: 17 residues. Germline V gene lookup returns CDR1 MGHDK and CDR2 SYGVNS. The trim removed 2 bases at V and 6 bases at J, leaving 11 bases unmatched.

The source is a human donor with glioblastoma. Sequences were derived from blood, sampled after dendritic cell vaccination. The chain has TRBV25-1 and TRBJ1-1; 11 nucleotides match TRBD1. CDR3 bases: TGTGCCAGCAGTGAAGGGGGGACAGGGGGGTTCAGGTCTGAAGCTTTCTTT. It is translated as CASSEGGTGGFRSEAFF.